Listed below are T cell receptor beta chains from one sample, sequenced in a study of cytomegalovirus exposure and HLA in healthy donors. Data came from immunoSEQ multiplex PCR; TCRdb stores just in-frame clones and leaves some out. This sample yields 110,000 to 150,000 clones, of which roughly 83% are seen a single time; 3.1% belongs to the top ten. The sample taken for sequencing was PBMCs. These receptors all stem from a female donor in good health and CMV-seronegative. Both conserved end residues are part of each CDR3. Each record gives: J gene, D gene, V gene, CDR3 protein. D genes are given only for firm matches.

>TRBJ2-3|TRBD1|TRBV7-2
CASQPGGTDTQYF
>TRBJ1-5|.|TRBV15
CATSRDRGRAQPQHF
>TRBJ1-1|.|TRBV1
CTSRGSRSEAFF
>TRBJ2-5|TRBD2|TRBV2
CASSPSSGRPEKTQYF
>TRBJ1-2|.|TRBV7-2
CASSSTGIRGGLF
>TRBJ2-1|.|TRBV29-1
CSVESQGWDEQFF
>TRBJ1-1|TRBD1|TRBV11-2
CASSPPTGGVTEAFF
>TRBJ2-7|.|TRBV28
CASGKGETYEQYF
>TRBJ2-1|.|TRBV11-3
CASSPSRRAINNEQFF
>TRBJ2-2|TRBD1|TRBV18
CASSRQGANTGELFF
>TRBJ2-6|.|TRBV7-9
CASSLGSRVPGANVLTF
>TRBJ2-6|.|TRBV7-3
CASSPTGVGSGANVLTF
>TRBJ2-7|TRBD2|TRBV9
CASSVQASGGNEQYF
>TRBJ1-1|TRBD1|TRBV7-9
CASSFAGTGGNAEAFF
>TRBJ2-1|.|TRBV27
CASSLGQSNEQFF
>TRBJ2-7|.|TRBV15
CATSRDLSSPYEQYF
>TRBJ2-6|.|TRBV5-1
CASSVEGVANVLTF
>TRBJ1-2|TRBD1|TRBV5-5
CASSPTGDYGYTF
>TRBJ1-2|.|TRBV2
CASSEELDGFFYGYTF
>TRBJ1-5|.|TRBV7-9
CASSLAGEGQPQHF
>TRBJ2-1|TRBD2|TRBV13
CASSPTGTSGKDEQFF
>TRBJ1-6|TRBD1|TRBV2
CASSGQGLSPLHF
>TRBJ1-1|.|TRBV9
CASSVSDMNTEAFF
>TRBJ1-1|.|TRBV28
CASRSNGNTEAFF